A single sample is the source of the 16 T cell receptor beta chains below, sequenced in a study of blood T cell repertoires in COVID-19. Sequencing was performed with immunoSEQ multiplex PCR; in TCRdb, only in-frame clones are kept and a portion is missing. The sample carries roughly 66,000 clones, 90% to 95% recorded once. The specimen sequenced was peripheral blood. The receptors shown here come from a human donor in a cohort sampled during active COVID-19.

V gene TRBV5-5 combines with J gene TRBJ2-7; 10 bases map to TRBD1. J lost 3 bases, V lost 1 base, and 4 bases had no gene match. The CDR3 has 15 residues. Per germline, CDR1 SGHKS and CDR2 YYEKEE (reference sequence). In DNA form, the CDR3 reads TGTGCCAGCAGCTTGCGACAGGGGGCTTACTACGAGCAGTACTTC. It specifies CASSLRQGAYYEQYF.

The sample holds a few counts of this clone. V is TRBV9 and J is TRBJ1-4, with D unresolved. This CDR3 has 15 amino acids. V lost 4 bases and J lost 0, with 10 bases in between. CDR1 is SGDLS, CDR2 YYNGEE, per germline. The DNA of the CDR3 is TGTGCCAGCAGCCCCAGACACGCAACTAATGAAAAACTGTTTTTT. Translation: CASSPRHATNEKLFF.

This chain links TRBV4-3 with TRBJ1-1, with D hard to call. CDR1 is LGHNA and CDR2 is YSLEER in the germline V gene. The CDR3 sequence is 16 residues long. V was shortened by 0 bases and J by 1 base, with 12 bases between the two germline ends. The CDR3 bases are TGCGCCAGCAGCCAAGATGTGAGGGTACGGAACACTGAAGCTTTCTTT. This gives the protein CASSQDVRVRNTEAFF.

The rearrangement joins TRBV28 to TRBJ1-1; 12 nucleotides align to TRBD1. Per the germline V gene, CDR1 is MDHEN and CDR2 is SYDVKM. This CDR3 spans 16 amino acids. V dropped 6 bases and J dropped 5; count of bases not matched to a gene: 10. The CDR3 DNA is TGTGCCAGCAGCCCGGGACAGGGGGCGCCGAATACTGAAGCTTTCTTT. Protein sequence: CASSPGQGAPNTEAFF.

V is TRBV12-3 or TRBV12-4 and J is TRBJ1-1; the D is unclear. Trimming left V 6 bases short and J 5 bases short, with 7 bases between. The CDR3 consists of 11 residues. As DNA, the CDR3 is TGTGCCAGCAGGAGGGTTACTGAAGCTTTCTTT. Its protein is CASRRVTEAFF.

This chain connects TRBV7-2 to TRBJ1-1; 7 nucleotides agree with TRBD1. V shed 5 bases, J shed 1 base, and the junction held 4 bases outside the gene matches. The CDR3 consists of 14 residues. CDR1 is SGHTA and CDR2 is FQGNSA in the germline V gene. The CDR3 loop is CASSIGTENTEAFF. In nucleotides, the CDR3 is TGTGCCAGCAGCATTGGGACAGAGAACACTGAAGCTTTCTTT.

This sequence joins TRBV10-2 and TRBJ2-3; a weak D match, TRBD2 (6 bases). Germline V gives CDR1 WSHSY, CDR2 SAAADI. The V end was cut by 7 bases, the J end by 4 bases, with 12 bases between. The CDR3 is made up of 13 amino acids. This CDR3 reads CASTGREADTQYF. The CDR3 coding sequence is TGCGCCAGCACGGGCAGGGAGGCAGATACGCAGTATTTT.

This chain uses TRBV3-1 (or the pseudogene TRBV3-2) with TRBJ1-6; D not certain. Germline V gene sequence: CDR1 LGHDT, CDR2 YNNKEL (reference sequence). The V gene lost 6 bases and the J gene lost 0 bases, with 9 bases spanning the gap. This CDR3 is 15 amino acids long. CDR3 in amino acids: CASSSESSYNSPLHF. Here the CDR3 DNA reads TGTGCCAGCAGTTCCGAGAGCTCCTATAATTCACCCCTCCACTTT.

The V call is TRBV28, the J call TRBJ2-7, with 8 bases that match TRBD2. CDR1 and CDR2 (germline): MDHEN, SYDVKM. J lost 3 bases, V lost 8 bases, and 6 bases had no gene match. This CDR3 contains 13 residues. The CDR3 is CASRRAGVYEQYF. CDR3 nucleotides: TGTGCCAGCCGACGAGCGGGAGTCTACGAGCAGTACTTC.

The V gene is TRBV7-2, the J gene TRBJ1-5; D may be TRBD1 (6 bases). V was cut by 4 bases and J by 6 bases, with 10 bases left in between. This CDR3 comprises 13 residues. The germline gives CDR1 SGHTA, CDR2 FQGNSA. CDR3: CASSSQGGQPQHF. CDR3 nucleotides: TGTGCCAGCAGCTCCCAAGGGGGTCAGCCCCAGCATTTT.

This sequence joins TRBV6-2 or TRBV6-3 and TRBJ1-1; D is possibly TRBD1 (6 bases). V shed 2 bases and J shed 7 bases, with 11 bases lying between them. This CDR3 has 13 amino acids. The V gene's germline CDR1 is MNHEY and CDR2 SVGEGT. CDR3 DNA: TGTGCCAGCAGTTACACGGCAGGGGTTGAAGCTTTCTTT. As protein: CASSYTAGVEAFF.

The chain links TRBV19 to TRBJ2-1; 7 nucleotides line up with TRBD1. CDR3 length: 16 amino acids. Germline CDR1 reads LNHDA; CDR2 reads SQIVND (reference sequence). V was clipped by 3 bases and J by 8 bases; unmatched bases: 13. For the CDR3, the DNA is TGTGCCAGTAGTATGAGAACCGGGACAGAATCCCATGAGCAGTTCTTC. Amino acid sequence: CASSMRTGTESHEQFF.

This rearrangement joins TRBV11-2 to TRBJ2-7, with 10 bases fitting TRBD1. This CDR3 is built from 15 residues. The J segment lost 3 bases and the V segment lost 4 bases, leaving 6 bases of the junction unmatched. Germline CDR1 SGHAT, CDR2 FQNNGV. The CDR3 DNA is TGTGCCAGCAGCTCAGGACAGGGGGAATTCTACGAGCAGTACTTC. Amino acids: CASSSGQGEFYEQYF. Drawing the rest from reference TRBV11-2 and TRBJ2-7, the complete variable domain is EAGVAQSPRYKIIEKRQSVAFWCNPISGHATLYWYQQILGQGPKLLIQFQNNGVVDDSQLPKDRFSAERLKGVDSTLKIQPAKLEDSAVYLCASSSGQGEFYEQYFGPGTRLTVT.

In nucleotides, the CDR3 is TGTGCCAGCAGCCAAATAGGGTCGGGGGGGAACACTGAAGCTTTCTTT. Translated: CASSQIGSGGNTEAFF. This chain links TRBV28 with TRBJ1-1, with a possible D match to TRBD1 (5 bases). The CDR3 totals 16 residues. Trimming removed 6 bases at V and 1 base at J, with 18 bases between. Germline CDR1 MDHEN, CDR2 SYDVKM. The full variable domain, in which reference TRBV28 and TRBJ1-1 provide the parts outside the CDR3, is DVKVTQSSRYLVKRTGEKVFLECVQDMDHENMFWYRQDPGLGLRLIYFSYDVKMKEKGDIPEGYSVSREKKERFSLILESASTNQTSMYLCASSQIGSGGNTEAFFGQGTRLTVV.

V and J are TRBV6-5 and TRBJ1-2; TRBD1 might be the D (5 bases). This CDR3 is built from 13 residues. Per germline, CDR1 MNHEY and CDR2 SVGAGI. The V end lost 6 bases, the J end lost 5 bases, and 13 bases lay between the germline ends. The CDR3: CASRLQESYGYTF. The CDR3 DNA follows: TGTGCCAGCAGACTACAGGAATCTTATGGCTACACCTTC.

This chain uses TRBV4-3 with TRBJ2-3; 13 bases match TRBD2. This CDR3 region has 18 residues. Looked up from germline, CDR1 is LGHNA and CDR2 is YSLEER. The trim removed 1 base at V and 3 bases at J, leaving 7 bases unmatched. The CDR3 DNA is TGCGCCAGCAGCCAAGTTAACGGACTAGCGGGGGTTACAGATACGCAGTATTTT. Translating gives CASSQVNGLAGVTDTQYF.